This is a list of T cell receptor beta chains from one sample in a study of cytomegalovirus exposure and HLA in healthy donors. Sequenced by immunoSEQ multiplex PCR; TCRdb stores in-frame clones only, minus some. The sample has 150,000 to 180,000 clones, 60% to 80% seen once. Sequenced input: PBMCs. These receptors originate from a man aged 30 to 39 in good health and CMV-seropositive. CDR3s include the opening cysteine and the closing phenylalanine or tryptophan.

TRBV5-4	TRBJ2-5	CASSFQGRETQYF
TRBV6-1	TRBJ1-4	CATSPGGGGNEKLFF
TRBV7-8	TRBJ2-7	CASSVDRVNYEQYF
TRBV7-2	TRBJ1-3	CASSLSGNLGNTIYF
TRBV4-1	TRBJ2-7	CASSQDGGALEQYF
TRBV6-1	TRBJ1-2	CASSEGPVSYGYTF
TRBV11-2	TRBJ2-7	CASSLLRPGGEQYF
TRBV4-1	TRBJ2-3	CASSQGTARDTQYF
TRBV5-1	TRBJ1-2	CASSWDSGEAGLTF
TRBV28	TRBJ1-4	CASSLSEKLFF
TRBV4-2	TRBJ2-1	CASRRDVGGEQFF
TRBV15	TRBJ2-1	CATSSFSRVARSEQFF
TRBV5-1	TRBJ2-5	CASTTEYQETQYF
TRBV28	TRBJ1-5	CASSPQTGTADHQPQHF
TRBV10-2	TRBJ2-2	CASRGQGTGELFF
TRBV2	TRBJ2-7	CASSEAKQGAMNEQYF
TRBV6-1	TRBJ1-6	CASFPGSAGQSPLHF
TRBV7-2	TRBJ2-1	CASSLGSLLLSGRRQFF
TRBV5-6	TRBJ2-5	CASTTEYQETQYF
TRBV5-6	TRBJ2-6	CASSRGGPGANVLTF
TRBV5-4	TRBJ2-3	CASSLAGLRSTDTQYF
TRBV7-9	TRBJ2-5	CASSSLAGAETQYF
TRBV5-1	TRBJ2-3	CASSLLGGVADTQYF
TRBV5-1	TRBJ2-2	CASSDRGTNTGELFF
TRBV11-2	-	CASSLEYGQGYEQYF
TRBV10-2	TRBJ2-5	CASSEQGTGETQYF
TRBV19	TRBJ2-5	CASSISHQETQYF
TRBV5-1	TRBJ2-2	CASSFPSLNTGELFF
TRBV29-1	TRBJ1-2	CSVEDWVNRETANYGYTF
TRBV7-2	TRBJ1-2	CASSLMRYYGYTF
TRBV4-1	TRBJ2-7	CASSATAGGPGEQYF
TRBV27	TRBJ2-3	CASSSPGGEGGDTQYF
TRBV6-5	TRBJ2-1	CASGLGGEFYNEQFF
TRBV4-1	TRBJ2-3	CASSQGRRLAGGLSTDTQYF
TRBV7-8	TRBJ2-7	CASSLEWGRNYEQYF
TRBV4-1	TRBJ2-1	CASSPTGGDYNEQFF
TRBV2	TRBJ1-1	CARVSGNTEAFF
TRBV6-6	TRBJ2-7	CASSYSRGGSEYEQYF
TRBV27	TRBJ1-3	CASSRRGPGNTIYF
TRBV9	TRBJ1-1	CASSLGQGDTEAFF
TRBV28	TRBJ2-7	CASSSTYEQYF
TRBV11-2	TRBJ1-2	CASSPGVGGYGYTF
TRBV27	TRBJ2-1	CASSWLAEYNEQFF
TRBV6-1	TRBJ2-3	CASSGQRGTTDTQYF
TRBV5-1	TRBJ2-7	CASSLDGQEPSYEQYF
TRBV13	TRBJ2-2	CASSLISGTNTGELFF
TRBV4-2	TRBJ2-1	CASSQEVVAGGRQFF
TRBV28	TRBJ2-4	CASRFTGGRANIQYF
TRBV5-1	TRBJ1-2	CASSLGSGEGYGYTF
TRBV5-5	TRBJ1-2	CASSLIAGTGYGYTF
TRBV7-9	TRBJ2-3	CASSPAGVGTDTQYF
TRBV15	TRBJ2-2	CATSGNRVDGELFF
TRBV27	TRBJ2-3	CASSLSLTGGTQYF